A selection of T cell receptor beta chains follows, all from one sample in a study of blood T cell repertoires in COVID-19. TCRdb's table, derived via immunoSEQ multiplex PCR, lists solely in-frame clones and lacks some. Counted here are about 200,000 clones, approximately 90% occurring once; the ten biggest clones make up 5% to 6.5%. The sample taken for sequencing was peripheral blood. The source is a man aged 35 to 55 with active or convalescent COVID-19. The CDR3 runs from the conserved cysteine through the conserved F or W. Each record gives: D gene, clone size, V gene, J gene, CDR3 DNA, CDR3 protein. D genes are given only for firm matches. Size is stated for part of the rows, as once, few or many counts, or as a class when the clone is expanded.

D gene: TRBD1; clone size: .; V gene: TRBV24-1; J gene: TRBJ2-2; CDR3 DNA: TGTGCCACCAGTGATTTAAAAAACAGGGGAAACACCGGGGAGCTGTTTTTT; CDR3 protein: CATSDLKNRGNTGELFF
D gene: .; clone size: .; V gene: TRBV6-6; J gene: TRBJ1-6; CDR3 DNA: TGTGCCAGCAGTCGCACGACTATTAATCCCCGGGCCTCCTATTCACCCCTCCACTTT; CDR3 protein: CASSRTTINPRASYSPLHF
D gene: TRBD1; clone size: .; V gene: TRBV2; J gene: TRBJ2-5; CDR3 DNA: TGTGCCAGCAGTGCCGGGACAGCGATCACTATACAAGAGACCCAGTACTTC; CDR3 protein: CASSAGTAITIQETQYF
D gene: .; clone size: .; V gene: TRBV4-1; J gene: TRBJ2-7; CDR3 DNA: TGCGCCAGCAGCCCGTCAGGTTTCGAGCAGTACTTC; CDR3 protein: CASSPSGFEQYF
D gene: TRBD1; clone size: .; V gene: TRBV30; J gene: TRBJ1-5; CDR3 DNA: TGTGCCTGGAGTGTACTCCCCTCAGGGGGTGAGCCCCAGCATTTT; CDR3 protein: CAWSVLPSGGEPQHF
D gene: TRBD1; clone size: .; V gene: TRBV7-8; J gene: TRBJ1-1; CDR3 DNA: TGTGCCAGCAGCTTACGGGCAGGGGGGTCTGAAGCTTTCTTT; CDR3 protein: CASSLRAGGSEAFF
D gene: TRBD1; clone size: .; V gene: TRBV4-2; J gene: TRBJ1-1; CDR3 DNA: TGTGCCAGCAGCCAACGCCAGGACAGGGGAGGTGAAGCTTTCTTT; CDR3 protein: CASSQRQDRGGEAFF
D gene: .; clone size: .; V gene: TRBV30; J gene: TRBJ1-3; CDR3 DNA: TGTGCCTGGAGGACTACAGGGACTGGAAACACCATATATTTT; CDR3 protein: CAWRTTGTGNTIYF
D gene: TRBD1; clone size: .; V gene: TRBV6-5; J gene: TRBJ1-2; CDR3 DNA: TGTGCCAGCAGCTTGGGACAGGGTATTTACTATGGCTACACCTTC; CDR3 protein: CASSLGQGIYYGYTF
D gene: .; clone size: .; V gene: TRBV2; J gene: TRBJ1-1; CDR3 DNA: TGTGCCAGCAGTGGAGAGACAGACTCTGAAGCTTTCTTT; CDR3 protein: CASSGETDSEAFF
D gene: .; clone size: .; V gene: TRBV5-5; J gene: TRBJ2-7; CDR3 DNA: TGTGCCAGCAGCTATCAGGGGTACGAGCAGTACTTC; CDR3 protein: CASSYQGYEQYF
D gene: .; clone size: .; V gene: TRBV28; J gene: TRBJ2-7; CDR3 DNA: TGTGCCAGCAGTCCCGGGACATTAGTTACCTACGAGCAGTACTTC; CDR3 protein: CASSPGTLVTYEQYF
D gene: .; clone size: .; V gene: TRBV2; J gene: TRBJ2-7; CDR3 DNA: TGTGCCAGCAGTGGGCTCAGGGACTACGAGCAGTACTTC; CDR3 protein: CASSGLRDYEQYF
D gene: .; clone size: .; V gene: TRBV29-1; J gene: TRBJ2-5; CDR3 DNA: TGCAGCGTTGCGAACCCCCACACGAGGCAGACCCAGTACTTC; CDR3 protein: CSVANPHTRQTQYF
D gene: TRBD1; clone size: .; V gene: TRBV24-1; J gene: TRBJ2-7; CDR3 DNA: TGTGCCACCAGTGACGGGCGCGGGACAGGGCGGTCCCCCTACGAGCAGTACTTC; CDR3 protein: CATSDGRGTGRSPYEQYF
D gene: TRBD1; clone size: .; V gene: TRBV29-1; J gene: TRBJ1-1; CDR3 DNA: TGCAGCGGGAGACAGGGGTACGACACTGAAGCTTTCTTT; CDR3 protein: CSGRQGYDTEAFF
D gene: TRBD1; clone size: once; V gene: TRBV28; J gene: TRBJ2-7; CDR3 DNA: TGTGCCAGCAACTATTACGGGACAGGAGTCTCCGAGCAGTACTTC; CDR3 protein: CASNYYGTGVSEQYF
D gene: .; clone size: once; V gene: TRBV3-1/TRBV3-2; J gene: TRBJ1-6; CDR3 DNA: TGTGCCAGCAGCCAAGGGCGGGGGAAGAATTCACCCCTCCACTTT; CDR3 protein: CASSQGRGKNSPLHF
D gene: .; clone size: once; V gene: TRBV25-1; J gene: TRBJ1-1; CDR3 DNA: TGTGCCAGCAGTGACGGGGGTATGGTTCCTGAAGCTTTCTTT; CDR3 protein: CASSDGGMVPEAFF
D gene: .; clone size: .; V gene: TRBV20-1; J gene: TRBJ2-3; CDR3 DNA: TGCAGTGCTAGAGTAGGAGAGGCGCAGTATTTT; CDR3 protein: CSARVGEAQYF
D gene: TRBD2; clone size: .; V gene: TRBV5-4; J gene: TRBJ2-2; CDR3 DNA: TGTGCCAGCAGCCCTATGACTAGCGGGGTGAACACCGGGGAGCTGTTTTTT; CDR3 protein: CASSPMTSGVNTGELFF
D gene: TRBD1; clone size: .; V gene: TRBV10-3; J gene: TRBJ1-1; CDR3 DNA: TGTGCCATCAGCGGCACAGGGGGGAACACTGAAGCTTTCTTT; CDR3 protein: CAISGTGGNTEAFF
D gene: TRBD1; clone size: .; V gene: TRBV7-2; J gene: TRBJ1-3; CDR3 DNA: TGTGCCAGCAGCTTCGCGGGACAGGGGTTAGGAAACACCATATATTTT; CDR3 protein: CASSFAGQGLGNTIYF
D gene: .; clone size: .; V gene: TRBV19; J gene: TRBJ1-6; CDR3 DNA: TGTGCCAGTAGTATGGGGGGGATTGCACCCCTCCACTTT; CDR3 protein: CASSMGGIAPLHF
D gene: .; clone size: .; V gene: TRBV5-1; J gene: TRBJ1-6; CDR3 DNA: TGCGCCAGCAGGAGAGACACAGCCTATAATTCACCCCTCCACTTT; CDR3 protein: CASRRDTAYNSPLHF